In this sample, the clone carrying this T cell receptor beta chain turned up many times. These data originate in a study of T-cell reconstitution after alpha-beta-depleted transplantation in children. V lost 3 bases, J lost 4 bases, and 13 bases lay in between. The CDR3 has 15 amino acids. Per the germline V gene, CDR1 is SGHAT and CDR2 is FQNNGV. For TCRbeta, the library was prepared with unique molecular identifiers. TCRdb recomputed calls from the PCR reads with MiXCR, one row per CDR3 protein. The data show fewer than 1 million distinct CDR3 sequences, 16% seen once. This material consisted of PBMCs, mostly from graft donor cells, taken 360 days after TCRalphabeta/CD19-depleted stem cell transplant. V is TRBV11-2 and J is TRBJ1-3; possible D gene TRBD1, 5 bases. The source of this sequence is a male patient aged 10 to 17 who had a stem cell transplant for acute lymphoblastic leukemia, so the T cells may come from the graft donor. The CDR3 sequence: CASSFTGGSGNTIYF. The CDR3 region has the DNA TGTGCCAGCAGCTTTACCGGGGGGTCGGGAAACACCATATATTTT.